Below are 21 T cell receptor beta chains sequenced from a single sample in a study of yellow fever vaccine responses in identical twins. TCRdb re-analysed the RT-PCR reads in MiXCR, keeping a single row per CDR3 protein. The sample includes around 2,400 distinct CDR3 sequences, roughly 83% of them seen just once. The source was T cells from blood (PBMCs), unsorted or a sorted subset (not recorded which), collected before or after yellow fever vaccination (not recorded which). The receptors shown here come from a young woman who received the yellow fever vaccine.

The chain has TRBV10-1 and TRBJ1-1, with D maybe TRBD1 (5 bases). This CDR3 has 15 amino acids. Germline V gives CDR1 WNHNN, CDR2 SYGVQD (reference sequence). Trimming took off 2 bases at V and 1 base at J, with 11 bases between the two ends. DNA for the CDR3: TGCGCCAGCAGTGAGATGGCAGGGTGGAACACTGAAGCTTTCTTT. Its translation: CASSEMAGWNTEAFF.

The rearrangement joins TRBV4-1 to TRBJ2-7, with 11 bases matching TRBD2. In germline, CDR1 is MGHRA, CDR2 YSYEKL. Trimming cost V 3 bases and J 4 bases; bases outside gene matches: 5. The CDR3 covers 15 residues. The CDR3 loop is CASSQGTSGAYEQYF. DNA for the CDR3: TGCGCCAGCAGCCAGGGGACTAGCGGAGCGTACGAGCAGTACTTC.

The chain uses TRBV3-1 and TRBJ1-3, with D possibly being TRBD1 (5 bases). Deletions cut 1 base from V and 4 bases from J, with 8 bases between. CDR1 and CDR2 from the germline V gene are LGHDT and YNNKEL (reference sequence). This CDR3 is 14 amino acids long. This chain's CDR3 is CASSQGRQGNTIYF. The DNA of the CDR3 is TGTGCCAGCAGCCAAGGCCGACAGGGAAACACCATATATTTT.

The count of this clonotype is one. The CDR3 spells CASSVIQALGTEAFF. CDR3 in DNA: TGTGCCAGCAGTGTCATACAGGCGTTGGGTACTGAAGCTTTCTTT. The rearrangement links TRBV6-1 to TRBJ1-1; D is perhaps TRBD1 (5 bases). CDR1 is MNHNS, CDR2 SASEGT, per germline. V was pared by 4 bases and J by 5 bases, with 17 bases between. The CDR3 is 15 amino acids.

The genes are TRBV2 and TRBJ2-1; D is undetermined. V was trimmed by 7 bases and J by 0 bases, leaving 13 bases between them. Per germline, CDR1 SNHLY and CDR2 FYNNEI. This CDR3 contains 15 residues. The CDR3 sequence is CASTGGYRSYNEQFF. In DNA form, the CDR3 reads TGTGCCAGCACTGGTGGATATCGCTCCTACAATGAGCAGTTCTTC.

The gene calls are TRBV11-1 and TRBJ1-1; D is unclear. The CDR3 is 12 residues long. Germline V gene data show CDR1 as SGHAT and CDR2 as FQDESV (reference sequence). The V end was cut by 3 bases, the J end by 2 bases, with 4 bases between. DNA for the CDR3: TGTGCCAGCAGCTTTACCAACACTGAAGCTTTCTTT. Translating gives CASSFTNTEAFF.

This chain connects TRBV11-1 to TRBJ2-7; D uncertain. This CDR3 is 15 amino acids long. The germline V gene has CDR1 SGHAT and CDR2 FQDESV (reference sequence). The V end was cut by 5 bases, the J end by 5 bases, with 19 bases between. This chain's CDR3 is CASSDQQWALNEQYV. Written as DNA, the CDR3 is TGTGCCAGCAGCGACCAACAGTGGGCCCTCAACGAGCAGTACGTC.

In its sample, this clonotype was seen a few times. The CDR3 DNA reads as TGTGCCAGCAGCCTCGGAAGGCCCAACAATGAGCAGTTCTTC. Residues: CASSLGRPNNEQFF. The V and J genes are TRBV4-2 and TRBJ2-1; D unresolved. Between the trimmed V and J ends, which lost 4 bases and 5 bases, there was a span of 12 bases. Germline lookup yields CDR1 LGHNA and CDR2 YNFKEQ. The CDR3 covers 14 residues.

The chain recombines TRBV14 with TRBJ1-6, with D possibly being TRBD1 (5 bases). The length of the CDR3 is 11 residues. The V and J ends lost 1 base and 13 bases respectively, with 5 bases between them. The germline CDR1 and CDR2 sequences are SGHDN and FVKESK. CDR3 DNA sequence: TGTGCCAGCAGCCAAGGGGGGCCCCTCCACTTT. Its translation: CASSQGGPLHF.

The V gene is TRBV6-1, the J gene TRBJ2-7; 10 bases align to TRBD2. Per the germline V gene, CDR1 is MNHNS and CDR2 is SASEGT. The length of the CDR3 is 15 residues. After removal of 5 bases from V and 4 bases from J, the junction contained 8 bases not matched to a gene. CDR3 region: CASSTDIAGGYEQYF. The DNA of the CDR3 is TGTGCCAGCAGTACCGATATAGCGGGAGGTTACGAGCAGTACTTC.

The V and J genes are TRBV6-1 and TRBJ1-2, with D tentatively TRBD1 (5 bases). The V end lost 6 bases, the J end lost 6 bases, and 17 bases lay between the germline ends. This CDR3 contains 14 residues. CDR1 is MNHNS and CDR2 is SASEGT in the germline V gene. DNA for the CDR3: TGTGCCAGCAGGCCCGACTGGGGGAGAGATGGCTACACCTTC. It specifies CASRPDWGRDGYTF.

The V and J genes are TRBV20-1 and TRBJ2-1; the match to TRBD1 covers 8 bases. This CDR3 contains 14 residues. Germline V gene data show CDR1 as DFQATT and CDR2 as SNEGSKA (reference sequence). V gave up 6 bases and J gave up 8 bases; unmatched junction bases: 12. CDR3 DNA sequence: TGCAGTGCAAAGACAGGGGTTTACATCGATGAGCAGTTCTTC. The encoded protein is CSAKTGVYIDEQFF.

The rearrangement joins TRBV11-1 to TRBJ1-2; tentatively, D is TRBD1 (6 bases). Deletions cut 3 bases from V and 3 bases from J, with 14 bases between. This CDR3 is built from 15 residues. The germline V gene encodes CDR1 SGHAT and CDR2 FQDESV (reference sequence). The CDR3 DNA is TGTGCCAGCAGCTTTCGTCAGGGGAGGGACTATGGCTACACCTTC. Its protein is CASSFRQGRDYGYTF. Variable domain in full (rest from reference TRBV11-1 and TRBJ1-2): EAEVAQSPRYKITEKSQAVAFWCDPISGHATLYWYRQILGQGPELLVQFQDESVVDDSQLPKDRFSAERLKGVDSTLKIQPAELGDSAMYLCASSFRQGRDYGYTFGSGTRLTVV.

The chain carries TRBV20-1 and TRBJ2-2; 7 bases align to TRBD2. The CDR3 contains 14 residues. J gave up 2 bases and V 6 bases, and 6 bases lay outside the gene matches. CDR1 and CDR2 (germline): DFQATT, SNEGSKA (reference sequence). In DNA, the CDR3 is TGCAGTGCGCCGGGACTACCAAACACCGGGGAGCTGTTTTTT. Amino acids: CSAPGLPNTGELFF.

V and J are TRBV15 and TRBJ1-1, with unresolved D. This CDR3 has 13 residues. CDR1 LNHNV and CDR2 YYDKDF come from the germline V gene (reference sequence). V lost 3 bases, J lost 1 base, and 6 bases lay in between. The CDR3 spells CATSRVPNTEAFF. The CDR3 nucleotides are TGTGCCACCAGCAGGGTTCCGAACACTGAAGCTTTCTTT.

The table lists this clonotype with a few counts. J is TRBJ2-7 and V is TRBV10-3; possibly TRBD1 for D (7 bases). Trimming stripped 5 bases from V and 3 bases from J, with 20 bases between. CDR3 length: 16 residues. Germline assignment: CDR1 ENHRY and CDR2 SYGVKD. The CDR3 here is CAISRQLRGALYEQYF. The CDR3 DNA sequence: TGTGCCATCAGTCGCCAACTCAGGGGGGCTCTCTACGAGCAGTACTTC.

The chain uses TRBV7-9 and TRBJ1-2; D not certain. This CDR3 has 14 residues. The V and J ends lost 4 bases and 3 bases respectively, with 12 bases between them. Germline values: CDR1 SEHNR, CDR2 FQNEAQ (reference sequence). In nucleotides, the CDR3 is TGTGCCAGCAGCTCCCCATGGGAGGACTATGGCTACACCTTC. Translating gives CASSSPWEDYGYTF.

The rearrangement joins TRBV15 to TRBJ2-3, with D possibly being TRBD1 (6 bases). The CDR3 spans 15 residues. Germline lookup yields CDR1 LNHNV and CDR2 YYDKDF (reference sequence). V dropped 0 bases and J dropped 7 bases, with 14 bases sitting between them. CDR3: CATSRDIVGQNTQYF. The CDR3 nucleotides are TGTGCCACCAGCAGAGATATTGTCGGACAGAATACGCAGTATTTT.

J is TRBJ1-1 and V is TRBV11-1; 7 bases are shared with TRBD1. Germline loops: CDR1 SGHAT, CDR2 FQDESV (reference sequence). This CDR3 is built from 14 residues. Trimming removed 5 bases from V and 5 bases from J; junction bases left unmatched: 8. The CDR3: CASSIRQGGTEAFF. The DNA for the CDR3 is TGTGCCAGCAGCATTCGACAGGGAGGAACTGAAGCTTTCTTT.

The genes are TRBV6-1 and TRBJ1-2; D is perhaps TRBD1 (6 bases). Germline V gene sequence: CDR1 MNHNS, CDR2 SASEGT. Deletions cut 7 bases from V and 8 bases from J, with 17 bases between. The CDR3 totals 13 residues. The CDR3 here is CASIKTGVGGYTF. Written as DNA, the CDR3 is TGTGCCAGCATCAAGACAGGAGTAGGAGGCTACACCTTC.

This clonotype appeared a single time. The V and J genes are TRBV20-1 and TRBJ2-2; 9 positions match TRBD2. Unmatched junction bases numbered 1, after V lost 5 bases and J lost 0 bases. The CDR3 length is 14 residues. CDR1 is DFQATT and CDR2 is SNEGSKA in the germline V gene (reference sequence). The CDR3 sequence: CSARLAANTGELFF. CDR3 bases: TGCAGTGCTCGACTAGCGGCGAACACCGGGGAGCTGTTTTTT.